This entry lists 23 T cell receptor beta chains sequenced from one sample in a study of blood T cells in healthy people across ages. A sample-barcoded 5' primer and a J-beta primer mix were used in a second PCR of about 7 to 12 cycles. TCRdb recomputed calls from the 5' RACE reads with MiXCR, one row per CDR3 protein. The sample lists 1.5 million to 2 million distinct CDR3 sequences, about 35% occurring once. Sequences were obtained from blood. These receptors all stem from a woman in her twenties or thirties in good health.

This clonotype has more than one count but fewer than ten. The rearrangement joins TRBV2 to TRBJ2-5; tentative D call: TRBD1 (6 bases). TRBJ2-7 matches the DNA end more closely, so the J call is doubtful. In germline, CDR1 is SNHLY, CDR2 FYNNEI. CDR3 length equals 14 residues. The CDR3 sequence: CASSDEPQGHEQYF. The CDR3 DNA is TGTGCCAGCAGTGACGAACCCCAGGGGCACGAGCAGTACTTC.

Regarding this clonotype: Sequence at one end of the junction differs from germline and may be a read error. The genes are TRBV6-5 and TRBJ1-5; 9 bases map to TRBD1. The CDR3 is 18 amino acids. Germline assignment: CDR1 MNHEY and CDR2 SVGAGI. This CDR3 is CTSSYNEGQGKSNQPQHF. DNA of the CDR3: TGTACCAGCAGTTACAATGAGGGACAGGGTAAGAGCAATCAGCCCCAGCATTTT.

This clonotype has only a few counts. CDR3 residues: CASRRTSEINEQYF. The CDR3 DNA sequence: TGTGCCAGCAGACGGACTAGCGAGATAAACGAGCAGTACTTC. V usage is TRBV6-2 or TRBV6-3 and J usage is TRBJ2-7; 9 nucleotides match TRBD2. The CDR3 totals 14 residues. The germline V gene encodes CDR1 MNHEY and CDR2 SVGEGT. V dropped 6 bases and J dropped 5; count of bases not matched to a gene: 8.

J is TRBJ1-4 and V is TRBV10-2; no firm D call. CDR1 is WSHSY, CDR2 SAAADI, per germline. Trimming shortened V by 0 bases and J by 7 bases, and 12 bases separated the two germline ends. This CDR3 is 15 amino acids long. CDR3 nucleotides: TGCGCCAGCAGTGAGTCGGTGGGGTTGGCTGAAAAACTGTTTTTT. It encodes CASSESVGLAEKLFF.

This clonotype has only a few counts. V gene TRBV5-1 combines with J gene TRBJ2-1, with a weak D call TRBD2 (6 bases). CDR3 length: 15 residues. The germline V gene encodes CDR1 SGHRS and CDR2 YFSETQ. V was shortened by 1 base and J by 7 bases, with 15 bases between the two germline ends. CDR3 amino acids: CASSLMGGSQNEQFF. CDR3 bases: TGCGCCAGCAGCTTGATGGGAGGAAGTCAAAATGAGCAGTTCTTC.

This clonotype was observed at least ten times. The chain uses TRBV4-1 and TRBJ1-2; 9 nucleotides agree with TRBD1. Germline assignment: CDR1 MGHRA and CDR2 YSYEKL. CDR3 size: 13 residues. Germline trimming cut 1 base from V and 6 bases from J; bases unmatched to any gene: 0. The DNA for the CDR3 is TGCGCCAGCAGCCAAGGGACAGGGGATGGCTACACCTTC. Its protein product is CASSQGTGDGYTF.

This chain uses TRBV3-1 with TRBJ1-1; D is unresolved. CDR3 size: 15 residues. Trimming pared 0 bases from V and 1 base from J, leaving 9 bases between. Per the germline V gene, CDR1 is LGHDT and CDR2 is YNNKEL (reference sequence). The CDR3 here is CASSQDPVGNTEAFF. The CDR3 nucleotides are TGTGCCAGCAGCCAAGATCCGGTGGGGAACACTGAAGCTTTCTTT.

The sample holds many counts of this clonotype. CDR3 sequence reads: CSAAGTAPNEQYF. The CDR3 nucleotides are TGCAGCGCCGCCGGGACAGCGCCTAACGAGCAGTACTTC. The chain links TRBV29-1 to TRBJ2-7; 7 bases match TRBD1. With V trimmed by 7 bases and J by 5 bases, 11 bases remained unmatched. This CDR3 region has 13 residues. The germline CDR1 and CDR2 sequences are SQVTM and ANQGSEA.

The sample holds a few counts of this clonotype. The V and J genes are TRBV6-2 or TRBV6-3 and TRBJ2-1, with TRBD2 as a possible D gene (6 bases). V dropped 6 bases and J dropped 0 bases, with 12 bases sitting between them. The CDR3 runs 15 residues. Germline V gene sequence: CDR1 MNHEY, CDR2 SVGEGT. CDR3 region: CASRRRGSSYNEQFF. The CDR3 bases are TGTGCCAGCAGACGACGGGGGAGCTCCTACAATGAGCAGTTCTTC.

The V gene is TRBV20-1, the J gene TRBJ2-7; perhaps TRBD2 as D (6 bases). Germline V lookup: CDR1 DFQATT, CDR2 SNEGSKA (reference sequence). Trimming cost V 4 bases and J 10 bases, with 29 bases left between them. The CDR3 is 16 residues long. The CDR3: CSATSPGTPLFGSQYF. CDR3 DNA: TGCAGTGCTACGTCGCCGGGGACTCCTCTCTTTGGGTCCCAGTACTTC.

J is TRBJ2-4 and V is TRBV28; 8 bases are shared with TRBD1. The CDR3 has 13 residues. J was trimmed by 5 bases and V by 5 bases; bases with no gene match: 2. Looked up from germline, CDR1 is MDHEN and CDR2 is SYDVKM. The CDR3 reads CASSPGQENIQYF. DNA for the CDR3: TGTGCCAGCAGTCCGGGACAGGAAAACATTCAGTACTTC. Based on the CDR3 plus reference TRBV28 and TRBJ2-4, the full variable domain is DVKVTQSSRYLVKRTGEKVFLECVQDMDHENMFWYRQDPGLGLRLIYFSYDVKMKEKGDIPEGYSVSREKKERFSLILESASTNQTSMYLCASSPGQENIQYFGAGTRLSVL.

The CDR3 DNA reads as TGTGCCAGCACCTACGGGGGGGAGCAGTACTTC. Encoded protein: CASTYGGEQYF. The genes are TRBV6-5 and TRBJ2-4; 8 nucleotides match TRBD2. The V segment lost 7 bases and the J segment 13 bases; nucleotides outside the gene matches: 6. The CDR3 length is 11 residues. The V gene's germline CDR1 is MNHEY and CDR2 SVGAGI.

V gene TRBV27 combines with J gene TRBJ2-1; 9 bases are shared with TRBD1. Trimming removed 7 bases from V and 7 bases from J; junction bases left unmatched: 11. The CDR3 is 15 residues long. Germline-derived CDR1 and CDR2 are MNHEY and SMNVEV (reference sequence). CDR3 sequence: CASIGPGQGLNEQFF. The CDR3 DNA reads as TGTGCCAGCATTGGACCGGGACAGGGCCTAAATGAGCAGTTCTTC.

The V gene is TRBV6-5, the J gene TRBJ2-1, with 7 nucleotides matching TRBD2. This CDR3 is 16 amino acids long. V was pared by 4 bases and J by 4 bases, with 10 bases of the junction left unmatched. CDR1 is MNHEY and CDR2 is SVGAGI in the germline V gene. The DNA of the CDR3 is TGTGCCAGCAGTTCCTTTGGCGGGAGAATATACAATGAGCAGTTCTTC. Residues: CASSSFGGRIYNEQFF.

This clonotype has just a few counts. J is TRBJ2-7 and V is TRBV20-1; unclear D gene. The CDR3 is 20 amino acids. Between the trimmed V and J ends, which lost 0 bases and 6 bases, there was a span of 33 bases. Looked up from germline, CDR1 is DFQATT and CDR2 is SNEGSKA (reference sequence). In DNA form, the CDR3 reads TGCAGTGCTAGAGATGCGGACCCACCTCCCGACTCCCACCCGGATGGCGAGCAGTACTTC. Translated, it gives CSARDADPPPDSHPDGEQYF.

The chain recombines TRBV11-2 with TRBJ2-1; D assignment may be TRBD1 or TRBD2 (7 bases each). Trimming removed 4 bases from V and 7 bases from J, with 20 bases in between. There are 16 residues in the CDR3. Germline lookup yields CDR1 SGHAT and CDR2 FQNNGV. The CDR3 DNA sequence: TGTGCCAGCAGCTCGAGTCAGGGGGGGCGCAGAAATGAGCAGTTCTTC. Translated, it gives CASSSSQGGRRNEQFF.

This clonotype has just a few counts. The DNA for the CDR3 is TGTGCCAGCAGCGTTTGGGCCGGGGAGCTGTTTTTT. Protein: CASSVWAGELFF. J is TRBJ2-2 and V is TRBV9; D ambiguous. CDR1 SGDLS and CDR2 YYNGEE come from the germline V gene. CDR3 length equals 12 residues. Trimming took off 2 bases at V and 6 bases at J, with 5 bases between the two ends. The full variable domain, its missing parts supplied by reference TRBV9 and TRBJ2-2, is DSGVTQTPKHLITATGQRVTLRCSPRSGDLSVYWYQQSLDQGLQFLIQYYNGEERAKGNILERFSAQQFPDLHSELNLSSLELGDSALYFCASSVWAGELFFGEGSRLTVL.

This clonotype was seen more than once but under ten times. The rearrangement uses TRBV9 and TRBJ2-1; a weak D match, TRBD2 (5 bases). Deletions cut 3 bases from V and 4 bases from J, with 20 bases between. The V gene's germline CDR1 is SGDLS and CDR2 YYNGEE. This CDR3 has 17 residues. The CDR3 sequence: CASSGLPASGRYNEQFF. The DNA of the CDR3 is TGTGCCAGCAGCGGCCTCCCGGCGAGCGGCCGATACAATGAGCAGTTCTTC.

This clonotype occurred a few times. The V call is TRBV6-2 or TRBV6-3, the J call TRBJ2-5; maybe TRBD2 (7 bases). The end of the DNA is better explained by TRBJ2-7, so the J call may be wrong. The germline V gene encodes CDR1 MNHEY and CDR2 SVGEGT. The CDR3 spans 17 residues. CDR3 in DNA: TGTGCCAGCAGTGCACCGCTGTTGCGGGGGCTCTTTCACGAGCAGTACTTC. This sequence encodes CASSAPLLRGLFHEQYF.

V gene TRBV18 combines with J gene TRBJ2-5, with 8 bases identical to TRBD1. The J call is doubtful: the DNA matches TRBJ2-7 better. Germline V gives CDR1 KGHSH, CDR2 LQKENI. This CDR3 spans 14 amino acids. CDR3 bases: TGTGCCAGCTCAGTCTCGGGACAGGTTGACGAGCAGTACTTC. This codes for CASSVSGQVDEQYF.

The V call is TRBV20-1, the J call TRBJ2-1; 12 positions match TRBD2. The CDR3 sequence is 14 residues long. V trimming: 5 bases; J trimming: 4 bases; junction bases outside the gene matches: 3. Germline CDR1 and CDR2: DFQATT and SNEGSKA (reference sequence). CDR3 nucleotides: TGCAGTGCTGATACTAGCGGGGGGTACAATGAGCAGTTCTTC. Its protein is CSADTSGGYNEQFF.

This clonotype was picked up a small number of times. At one end the junction does not follow the germline gene, possibly because of a read error. This chain links TRBV9 with TRBJ2-3; D tentatively reads TRBD1 or TRBD2 (5 bases each). The CDR3 runs 15 residues. Germline V gene data show CDR1 as SGDLS and CDR2 as YYNGEE. Here the CDR3 reads CASSYYGASTDAQYF. The CDR3 coding sequence is TGTGCCAGCAGCTACTACGGGGCTAGCACAGATGCGCAGTATTTT. The variable domain in full, completed from reference TRBV9 and TRBJ2-3, reads DSGVTQTPKHLITATGQRVTLRCSPRSGDLSVYWYQQSLDQGLQFLIQYYNGEERAKGNILERFSAQQFPDLHSELNLSSLELGDSALYFCASSYYGASTDAQYFGPGTRLTVL.

This clonotype was detected only a few times. This chain uses TRBV7-9 with TRBJ2-5; 8 bases align to TRBD1. This CDR3 is 19 amino acids long. From germline, CDR1 is SEHNR and CDR2 FQNEAQ (reference sequence). Unmatched junction bases numbered 22, after V lost 5 bases and J lost 5 bases. The CDR3 coding sequence is TGTGCCAGCAGCCCCGGGACAGGTAGTACCCTGGATTCAATGGAGACCCAGTACTTC. As protein: CASSPGTGSTLDSMETQYF.